The entry below gives a single TCR beta chain sequence along with its context. These data are taken from a study of blood T cell repertoires in COVID-19. This table comes from immunoSEQ multiplex PCR, and its TCRdb copy is limited to in-frame clones, with some not included. The repertoire includes more than 200,000 clones, 70% to 90% of them detected once, and about a tenth sits in the top ten. Living in under 30 US areas, the participants were between roughly 18 and 90 years of age. V gave up 3 bases and J gave up 6 bases, with 12 bases separating them. Germline loops: CDR1 KGHSH, CDR2 LQKENI. This CDR3 spans 14 amino acids.

V gene TRBV18 combines with J gene TRBJ2-1, with D maybe TRBD1 (6 bases). Specimen: PBMCs or T cells enriched from blood (not recorded which). The TCR was taken from a man in his thirties or forties who had recovered from COVID-19. The CDR3 spells CASSPRDNSNEQFF. CDR3 DNA: TGTGCCAGCTCACCCCGGGACAATTCCAATGAGCAGTTCTTC.